This TCR beta chain was documented in a study of blood T cell repertoires in COVID-19. Two negative PCRs, clearance, or symptom resolution characterized the recovered Cohort 3 donors. CDR3 length: 14 amino acids. Germline V gives CDR1 ENHRY, CDR2 SYGVKD. After removal of 10 bases from V and 2 bases from J, the junction contained 8 bases not matched to a gene. Clones were sequenced by immunoSEQ multiplex PCR, and TCRdb holds only the in-frame ones, with some missing. This sample has about 310,000 clones, with roughly 90% found just once. This clonotype was sampled from a man between 60 and 75 years old who had recovered from COVID-19. Input material: PBMCs or T cells enriched from blood (not recorded which). The J gene is TRBJ2-1, the V gene TRBV10-3; 7 bases fit TRBD2. CDR3 nucleotide sequence: TGTGCCAGTCTAGCGGTGCCTACCTACAATGAGCAGTTCTTC. Its translation is CASLAVPTYNEQFF.